The 10 T cell receptor beta chains given below trace back to one sample, sequenced in a study of cytomegalovirus exposure and HLA in healthy donors. The PCR made use of 60 Vbeta and 13 Jbeta primers. The protocol was immunoSEQ multiplex PCR, while the TCRdb copy is restricted to in-frame clones and leaves out a portion. The data contain 150,000 to 180,000 clones, more than 75% of them singletons. The source material was PBMCs. All receptors derive from a woman between 35 and 50 years old in good health and CMV-seropositive.

This chain joins TRBV5-4 and TRBJ2-1, with D perhaps matching TRBD2 (6 bases). Trimming stripped 4 bases from V and 6 bases from J, with 17 bases between. The length of the CDR3 is 15 residues. Germline CDR1 reads SGHNT; CDR2 reads YYREEE (reference sequence). The CDR3 region is CASSGETSGRNEQFF. DNA for the CDR3: TGTGCCAGCAGCGGGGAGACTAGTGGTCGCAATGAGCAGTTCTTC.

The chain is built from TRBV15 and TRBJ1-2, with D possibly matching TRBD1 (6 bases). V was shortened by 4 bases and J by 0 bases, with 12 bases between the two germline ends. Germline V gene data show CDR1 as LNHNV and CDR2 as YYDKDF (reference sequence). The CDR3 spans 15 residues. The CDR3, as DNA: TGTGCCACCAGCACTACAGGGAAAGCTAACTATGGCTACACCTTC. Translated, it gives CATSTTGKANYGYTF.

V usage is TRBV19 and J usage is TRBJ1-2; 11 bases are a match to TRBD1. The CDR3 sequence is 15 residues long. Germline trimming cut 5 bases from V and 4 bases from J; bases unmatched to any gene: 6. The V gene's germline CDR1 is LNHDA and CDR2 SQIVND (reference sequence). The CDR3 DNA is TGTGCCAGTAGTGAAGCCGGGACAGGGGGCTATGGCTACACCTTC. As protein: CASSEAGTGGYGYTF. Full variable domain (remainder filled in from reference TRBV19 and TRBJ1-2): DGGITQSPKYLFRKEGQNVTLSCEQNLNHDAMYWYRQDPGQGLRLIYYSQIVNDFQKGDIAEGYSVSREKKESFPLTVTSAQKNPTAFYLCASSEAGTGGYGYTFGSGTRLTVV.

This chain uses TRBV5-1 with TRBJ2-3; 7 bases map to TRBD2. With V trimmed by 0 bases and J by 0 bases, 1 base remained unmatched. The germline CDR1 and CDR2 sequences are SGHRS and YFSETQ. This CDR3 is 15 amino acids long. As DNA, the CDR3 is TGCGCCAGCAGCTTGGATAGCGGGAGCACAGATACGCAGTATTTT. Translation: CASSLDSGSTDTQYF.

The chain joins TRBV7-8 to TRBJ1-5; D not certain. The CDR3 runs 13 residues. CDR1 and CDR2 (germline): SGHVS, FQNEAQ. Between the trimmed V and J ends, which lost 8 bases and 1 base, there was a span of 9 bases. DNA for the CDR3: TGTGCCAGCCGGGGTGCGAGCAATCAGCCCCAGCATTTT. As protein: CASRGASNQPQHF.

There are a few counts of this clone. This CDR3 is CASSLAGRSLRGDTQYF. CDR3 bases: TGTGCCAGCAGCTTAGCTGGGCGGTCTCTGAGGGGGGATACGCAGTATTTT. The gene calls are TRBV7-9 and TRBJ2-3; the D gene is possibly TRBD1 (6 bases). Germline-derived CDR1 and CDR2 are SEHNR and FQNEAQ (reference sequence). Trimming cost V 0 bases and J 6 bases, with 19 bases left between them. There are 17 residues in the CDR3.

The chain carries TRBV7-9 and TRBJ1-2; no clear D. Looked up from germline, CDR1 is SEHNR and CDR2 is FQNEAQ (reference sequence). V dropped 5 bases and J dropped 6 bases, with 19 bases sitting between them. The CDR3 has 15 amino acids. CDR3 residues: CASSPSGRPADGYTF. The CDR3 region has the DNA TGTGCCAGCAGCCCATCGGGGAGGCCTGCTGATGGCTACACCTTC.

This sequence joins TRBV5-1 and TRBJ2-3; TRBD2 aligns across 7 bases. After removal of 0 bases from V and 2 bases from J, the junction contained 6 bases not matched to a gene. This CDR3 is 16 amino acids long. The V gene's germline CDR1 is SGHRS and CDR2 YFSETQ. The CDR3 DNA is TGCGCCAGCAGCTTGGCCGTGAGCGGGATCACAGATACGCAGTATTTT. Its translation: CASSLAVSGITDTQYF.

The V and J genes are TRBV30 and TRBJ2-1, with TRBD2 as a possible D gene (6 bases). The V gene lost 2 bases and the J gene lost 0 bases, with 11 bases spanning the gap. CDR3 size: 15 residues. CDR1 and CDR2 from the germline V gene are GTSNPN and SVGIG (reference sequence). CDR3 sequence (DNA): TGTGCCTGGAGTCTAGCGATTAGCTCCTACAATGAGCAGTTCTTC. Translating it yields CAWSLAISSYNEQFF.

The rearrangement joins TRBV30 to TRBJ2-1; 14 nucleotides line up with TRBD2. With V trimmed by 2 bases and J by 9 bases, 3 bases remained unmatched. The CDR3 covers 14 residues. In germline, CDR1 is GTSNPN, CDR2 SVGIG (reference sequence). The CDR3 region has the DNA TGTGCCTGGAGTTTGGGGACTAGCGGGAGTGAGCAGTTCTTC. Its protein is CAWSLGTSGSEQFF.